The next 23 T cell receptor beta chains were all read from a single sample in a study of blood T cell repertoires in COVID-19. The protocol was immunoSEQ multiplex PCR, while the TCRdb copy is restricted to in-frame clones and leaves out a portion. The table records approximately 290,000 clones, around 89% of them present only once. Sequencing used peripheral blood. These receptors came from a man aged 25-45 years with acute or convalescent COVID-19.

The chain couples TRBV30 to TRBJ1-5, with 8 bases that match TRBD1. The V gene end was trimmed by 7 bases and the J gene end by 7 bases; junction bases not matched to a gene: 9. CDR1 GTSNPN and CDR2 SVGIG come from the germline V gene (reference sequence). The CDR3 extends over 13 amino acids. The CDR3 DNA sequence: TGTGCCTCCTCAGGGGGCAGGGAACAGCCCCAGCATTTT. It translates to CASSGGREQPQHF.

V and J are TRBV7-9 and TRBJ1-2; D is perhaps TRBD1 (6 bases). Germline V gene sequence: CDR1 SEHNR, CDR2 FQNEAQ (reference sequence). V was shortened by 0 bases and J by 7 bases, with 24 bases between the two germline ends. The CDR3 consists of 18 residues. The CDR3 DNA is TGTGCCAGCAGCTTAGCTAGCCAACTAGGGGGGGCCCTGCCTGGCTACACCTTC. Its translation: CASSLASQLGGALPGYTF.

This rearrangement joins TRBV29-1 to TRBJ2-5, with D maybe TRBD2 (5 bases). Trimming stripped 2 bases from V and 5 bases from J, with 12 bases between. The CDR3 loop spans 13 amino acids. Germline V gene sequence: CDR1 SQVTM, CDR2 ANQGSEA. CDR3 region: CSVEFVPGETQYF. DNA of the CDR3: TGCAGCGTTGAATTCGTTCCGGGGGAGACCCAGTACTTC.

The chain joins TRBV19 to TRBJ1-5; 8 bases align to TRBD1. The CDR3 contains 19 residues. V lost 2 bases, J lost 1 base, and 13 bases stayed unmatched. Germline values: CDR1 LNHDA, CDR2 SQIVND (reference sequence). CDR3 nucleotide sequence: TGTGCCAGTAGTATATCCCGGGACAGGTTAGTAGGGAGCAATCAGCCCCAGCATTTT. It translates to CASSISRDRLVGSNQPQHF.

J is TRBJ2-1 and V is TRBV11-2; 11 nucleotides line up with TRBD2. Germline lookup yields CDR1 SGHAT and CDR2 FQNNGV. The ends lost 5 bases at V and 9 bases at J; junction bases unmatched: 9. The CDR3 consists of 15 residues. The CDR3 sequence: CASSTASSGGPEQFF. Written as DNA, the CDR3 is TGTGCCAGCAGCACCGCCTCTAGCGGGGGGCCTGAGCAGTTCTTC.

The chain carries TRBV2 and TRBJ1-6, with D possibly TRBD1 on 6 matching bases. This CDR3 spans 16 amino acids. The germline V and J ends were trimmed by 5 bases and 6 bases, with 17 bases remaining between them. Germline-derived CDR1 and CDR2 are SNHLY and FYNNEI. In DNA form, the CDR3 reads TGTGCCAGCAGTCGGACAGATATGGCGGTTAATTCACCCCTCCACTTT. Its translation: CASSRTDMAVNSPLHF.

The CDR3 DNA reads TGCGCCAGCAGACGGGGACAGGGGGCCTACAATGAGCAGTTCTTC. Translation gives CASRRGQGAYNEQFF. The rearrangement links TRBV5-1 to TRBJ2-1; 11 nucleotides agree with TRBD1. The CDR3 loop spans 15 amino acids. J lost 2 bases, V lost 5 bases, and 3 bases had no gene match. Germline V gene data show CDR1 as SGHRS and CDR2 as YFSETQ.

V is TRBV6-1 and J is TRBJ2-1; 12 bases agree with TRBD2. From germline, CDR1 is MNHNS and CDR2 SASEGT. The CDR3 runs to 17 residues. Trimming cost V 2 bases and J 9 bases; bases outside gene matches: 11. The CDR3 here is CASSEPQLAGGIGEQFF. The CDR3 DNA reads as TGTGCCAGCAGTGAACCCCAACTAGCGGGAGGCATTGGTGAGCAGTTCTTC.

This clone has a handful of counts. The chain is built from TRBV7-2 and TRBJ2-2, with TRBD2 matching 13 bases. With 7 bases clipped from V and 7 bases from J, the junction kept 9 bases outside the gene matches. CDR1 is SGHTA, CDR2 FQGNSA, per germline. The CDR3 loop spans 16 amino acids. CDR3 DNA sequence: TGTGCCAGCACCCCGGGACTAGCGGGGTGGGGCGGGGAGCTGTTTTTT. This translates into CASTPGLAGWGGELFF.

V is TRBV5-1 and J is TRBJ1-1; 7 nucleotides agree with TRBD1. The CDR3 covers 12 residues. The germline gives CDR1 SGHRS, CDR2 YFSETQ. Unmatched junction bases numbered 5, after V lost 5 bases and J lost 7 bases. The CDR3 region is CASRRDSNEAFF. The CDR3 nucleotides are TGCGCCAGCAGGCGGGACAGCAATGAAGCTTTCTTT.

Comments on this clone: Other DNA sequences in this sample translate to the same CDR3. CDR3: CASSVASGTYNEQFF. The CDR3 nucleotides are TGTGCCAGCAGCGTAGCTAGCGGGACCTACAATGAGCAGTTCTTC. The rearrangement links TRBV9 to TRBJ2-1, with 9 bases lining up with TRBD2. Germline lookup yields CDR1 SGDLS and CDR2 YYNGEE. The CDR3 runs to 15 residues. V shed 0 bases and J 2 bases; nucleotides not matched to a gene: 0.

CDR3 DNA sequence: TGCGCCAGCAGCTTGGCGGCGGGAGTAGGGACCGGGGAGCTGTTTTTT. As protein: CASSLAAGVGTGELFF. This sequence joins TRBV5-1 and TRBJ2-2; 7 nucleotides line up with TRBD2. Germline trimming cut 0 bases from V and 5 bases from J; bases unmatched to any gene: 7. The CDR3 loop spans 16 amino acids. Looked up from germline, CDR1 is SGHRS and CDR2 is YFSETQ.

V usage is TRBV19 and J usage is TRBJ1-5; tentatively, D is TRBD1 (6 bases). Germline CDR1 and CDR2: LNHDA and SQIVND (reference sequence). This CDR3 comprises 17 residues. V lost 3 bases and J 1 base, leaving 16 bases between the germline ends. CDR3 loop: CASSISGRGTSNQPQHF. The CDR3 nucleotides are TGTGCCAGTAGTATTTCAGGGCGAGGGACAAGCAATCAGCCCCAGCATTTT.

The CDR3 sequence is CASSLVAGGEETQYF. CDR3 DNA: TGTGCCAGCAGCTTGGTTGCGGGGGGGGAAGAGACCCAGTACTTC. V gene TRBV5-4 combines with J gene TRBJ2-5, with 9 bases lining up with TRBD2. V was clipped by 0 bases and J by 3 bases; unmatched bases: 3. Germline V gene sequence: CDR1 SGHNT, CDR2 YYREEE (reference sequence). The CDR3 runs to 15 residues.

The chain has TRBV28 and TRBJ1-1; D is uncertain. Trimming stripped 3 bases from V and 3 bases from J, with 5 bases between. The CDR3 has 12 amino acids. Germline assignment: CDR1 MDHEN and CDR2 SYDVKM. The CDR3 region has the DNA TGTGCCAGCAGTTTCAGGTACACTGAAGCTTTCTTT. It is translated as CASSFRYTEAFF.

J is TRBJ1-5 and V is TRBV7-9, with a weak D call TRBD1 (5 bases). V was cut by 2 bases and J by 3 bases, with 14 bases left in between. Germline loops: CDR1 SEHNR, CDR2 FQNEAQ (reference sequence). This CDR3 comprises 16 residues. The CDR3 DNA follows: TGTGCCAGCAGCTTAACGGCGGGACGACACAATCAGCCCCAGCATTTT. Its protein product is CASSLTAGRHNQPQHF.

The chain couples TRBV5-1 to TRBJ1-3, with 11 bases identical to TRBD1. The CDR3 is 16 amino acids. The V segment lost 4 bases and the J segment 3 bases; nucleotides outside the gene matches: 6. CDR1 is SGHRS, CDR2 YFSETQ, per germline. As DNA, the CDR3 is TGCGCCAGCAGCATGGGGACAGGGGGTGTTGGAAACACCATATATTTT. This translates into CASSMGTGGVGNTIYF.

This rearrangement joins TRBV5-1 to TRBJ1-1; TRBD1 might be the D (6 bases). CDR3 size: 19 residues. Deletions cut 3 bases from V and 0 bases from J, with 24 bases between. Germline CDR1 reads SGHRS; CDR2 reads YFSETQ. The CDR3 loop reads CASSSVLRQDGFMNTEAFF. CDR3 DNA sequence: TGCGCCAGCAGCTCGGTCCTTCGACAGGACGGTTTTATGAACACTGAAGCTTTCTTT.

CDR3 sequence reads: CASSQPGEIGNEQFF. CDR3 coding DNA: TGTGCCAGCAGCCAGCCGGGGGAAATTGGCAATGAGCAGTTCTTC. V gene TRBV11-1 combines with J gene TRBJ2-1; D might be TRBD2 (6 bases). The CDR3 is 15 residues long. Germline assignment: CDR1 SGHAT and CDR2 FQDESV (reference sequence). The V gene lost 5 bases and the J gene lost 6 bases, with 17 bases spanning the gap.

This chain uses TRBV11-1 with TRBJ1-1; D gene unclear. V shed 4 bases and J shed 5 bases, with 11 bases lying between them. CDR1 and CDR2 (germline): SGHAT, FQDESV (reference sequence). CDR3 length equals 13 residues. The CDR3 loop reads CASSSPGRTEAFF. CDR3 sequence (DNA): TGTGCCAGCAGCTCTCCAGGTAGAACTGAAGCTTTCTTT.

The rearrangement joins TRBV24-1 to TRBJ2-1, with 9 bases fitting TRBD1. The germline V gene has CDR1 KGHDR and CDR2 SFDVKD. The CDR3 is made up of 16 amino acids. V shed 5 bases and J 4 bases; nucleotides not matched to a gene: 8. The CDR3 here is CATSASTGGNYNEQFF. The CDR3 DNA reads TGTGCCACCAGTGCCTCGACAGGGGGAAATTACAATGAGCAGTTCTTC.

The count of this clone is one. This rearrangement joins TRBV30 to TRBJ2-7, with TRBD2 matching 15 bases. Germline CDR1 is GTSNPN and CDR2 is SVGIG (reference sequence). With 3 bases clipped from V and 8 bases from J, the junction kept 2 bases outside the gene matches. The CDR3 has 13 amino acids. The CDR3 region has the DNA TGTGCCTGGAGAGGACTAGCGGGAGGGAAGCAGTACTTC. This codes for CAWRGLAGGKQYF.

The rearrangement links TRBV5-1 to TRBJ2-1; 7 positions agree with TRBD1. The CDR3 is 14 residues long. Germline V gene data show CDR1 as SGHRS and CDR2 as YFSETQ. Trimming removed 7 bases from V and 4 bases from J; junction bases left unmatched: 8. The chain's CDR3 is CASQFRDSYNEQFF. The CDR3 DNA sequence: TGCGCCAGCCAGTTCCGGGACAGTTACAATGAGCAGTTCTTC. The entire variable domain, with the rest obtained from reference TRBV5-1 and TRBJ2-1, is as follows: KAGVTQTPRYLIKTRGQQVTLSCSPISGHRSVSWYQQTPGQGLQFLFEYFSETQRNKGNFPGRFSGRQFSNSRSEMNVSTLELGDSALYLCASQFRDSYNEQFFGPGTRLTVL.